The 29 T cell receptor beta chains presented below share a single source sample, sequenced in a study of response to subunit inactivated influenza vaccine. From the RT-PCR reads, TCRdb called clonotypes with MiXCR, one entry per CDR3 protein. Of a few hundred thousand distinct CDR3 sequences in the sample, around 15% were seen once. Here the sequenced sample was PBMCs from blood, taken 12 days after vaccination. These receptors all stem from a man aged 50-59 years who received an inactivated influenza vaccine.

This clonotype was seen a few times. The V gene is TRBV27, the J gene TRBJ1-1; D gene ambiguous. This CDR3 region has 14 residues. Germline CDR1 MNHEY, CDR2 SMNVEV (reference sequence). V lost 5 bases and J lost 1, with 11 bases in between. The CDR3 spells CASSPIGWNTEAFF. CDR3 nucleotide sequence: TGTGCCAGCAGTCCGATAGGGTGGAACACTGAAGCTTTCTTT.

This clonotype was found a few times. The chain employs TRBV12-3 or TRBV12-4 and TRBJ1-6, with D unclear. CDR3 size: 16 residues. Between the trimmed V and J ends, which lost 5 bases and 5 bases, there was a span of 16 bases. CDR3 sequence reads: CASSKAGRGNNSPLHF. CDR3 in DNA: TGTGCCAGCAGTAAGGCCGGACGGGGAAATAATTCACCCCTCCACTTT.

V gene TRBV6-1 combines with J gene TRBJ2-7, with 7 positions matching TRBD2. V trimming: 5 bases; J trimming: 3 bases; junction bases outside the gene matches: 10. Germline V gene lookup returns CDR1 MNHNS and CDR2 SASEGT. The CDR3 sequence is 15 residues long. CDR3 DNA: TGTGCCAGCAGTCCCCCGGCGGGGGTTTACTACGAGCAGTACTTC. Protein product: CASSPPAGVYYEQYF.

This clonotype was counted ten times or more. This chain links TRBV12-3 or TRBV12-4 with TRBJ2-7; the match to TRBD1 covers 9 bases. The CDR3 totals 16 residues. J gave up 5 bases and V 3 bases, and 11 bases lay outside the gene matches. Written as DNA, the CDR3 is TGTGCCAGCAGTTTTACGGGGACAGGGTCTAGCCACGAGCAGTACTTC. Protein sequence: CASSFTGTGSSHEQYF.

This clonotype was recorded at least ten times. The genes are TRBV27 and TRBJ1-5; no reliable D call. The CDR3 has 14 residues. The germline V gene encodes CDR1 MNHEY and CDR2 SMNVEV (reference sequence). V shed 5 bases and J shed 3 bases, with 11 bases lying between them. The CDR3 DNA reads TGTGCCAGCAGTCCTAGCGGATACAATCAGCCCCAGCATTTT. Residues: CASSPSGYNQPQHF.

The V and J genes are TRBV5-5 and TRBJ1-5; D is undetermined. CDR3 size: 14 residues. Trimming cost V 2 bases and J 7 bases, with 13 bases left between them. Germline CDR1 is SGHKS and CDR2 is YYEKEE (reference sequence). CDR3 sequence: CASSFSVGVQPQHF. The CDR3 region has the DNA TGTGCCAGCAGCTTTAGCGTGGGTGTCCAGCCCCAGCATTTT.

The sample holds many counts of this clonotype. This chain joins TRBV5-1 and TRBJ2-7, with 7 positions matching TRBD1. The CDR3 spans 14 residues. The trim removed 5 bases at V and 0 bases at J, leaving 5 bases unmatched. The V gene's germline CDR1 is SGHRS and CDR2 YFSETQ. In DNA, the CDR3 is TGCGCCAGCAGTCCAGGGGACAGCTCCTACGAGCAGTACTTC. The encoded protein is CASSPGDSSYEQYF.

The chain carries TRBV7-2 and TRBJ2-3; no clear D. V lost 1 base and J lost 7, with 15 bases in between. Germline V gives CDR1 SGHTA, CDR2 FQGNSA. There are 15 residues in the CDR3. The CDR3 region is CASSLESDPVHTQYF. CDR3 in DNA: TGTGCCAGCAGCTTAGAATCAGACCCAGTTCATACGCAGTATTTT.

This clonotype appeared a few times. This chain connects TRBV20-1 to TRBJ2-2; no definite D call. Germline V gene sequence: CDR1 DFQATT, CDR2 SNEGSKA (reference sequence). V was shortened by 0 bases and J by 1 base, with 12 bases between the two germline ends. The CDR3 runs 16 residues. CDR3 DNA: TGCAGTGCTAGAGATCTCGGCGAAAGGAACACCGGGGAGCTGTTTTTT. Its translation: CSARDLGERNTGELFF.

This clonotype was seen only a few times. The chain combines TRBV2 with TRBJ2-7; no clear D gene. CDR1 SNHLY and CDR2 FYNNEI come from the germline V gene. The CDR3 is 11 residues long. Trimming took off 3 bases at V and 5 bases at J, with 5 bases between the two ends. In DNA form, the CDR3 reads TGTGCCAGCAGTGAGGGGAACGAGCAGTACTTC. Translating gives CASSEGNEQYF.

The rearrangement links TRBV7-2 to TRBJ2-3; the match to TRBD1 covers 9 bases. V shed 3 bases, J shed 2 bases, and the junction held 3 bases outside the gene matches. The CDR3 has 15 amino acids. Looked up from germline, CDR1 is SGHTA and CDR2 is FQGNSA. The CDR3 is CASSLGQGPTDTQYF. CDR3 bases: TGTGCCAGCAGCTTGGGACAGGGCCCCACAGATACGCAGTATTTT.

The rearrangement links TRBV11-1 to TRBJ2-6; 7 bases are shared with TRBD1. This CDR3 region has 19 residues. Losses at the gene ends were 0 bases for V and 0 bases for J; bases not matched to a gene: 8. Germline V gene lookup returns CDR1 SGHAT and CDR2 FQDESV (reference sequence). CDR3 loop: CASSLARLQGSSGANVLTF. As DNA, the CDR3 is TGTGCCAGCAGCTTAGCGCGCCTACAGGGGAGCTCTGGGGCCAACGTCCTGACTTTC.

The chain joins TRBV2 to TRBJ2-7; D remains ambiguous. The V gene's germline CDR1 is SNHLY and CDR2 FYNNEI. V was pared by 3 bases and J by 2 bases, with 8 bases between. The CDR3 has 13 amino acids. DNA of the CDR3: TGTGCCAGCAGTGACCTGGCTACCTACGAGCAGTACTTC. This gives the protein CASSDLATYEQYF.

This clonotype was seen at least ten times. This sequence joins TRBV2 and TRBJ2-1; 9 bases are shared with TRBD1. The CDR3 contains 18 residues. Germline CDR1 and CDR2: SNHLY and FYNNEI. V dropped 4 bases and J dropped 3; count of bases not matched to a gene: 13. In nucleotides, the CDR3 is TGTGCCAGCAGTGGCGGGACAGGGAATGGAGGGTACTACAATGAGCAGTTCTTC. Its protein product is CASSGGTGNGGYYNEQFF. The variable domain in full, completed from reference TRBV2 and TRBJ2-1, reads EPEVTQTPSHQVTQMGQEVILRCVPISNHLYFYWYRQILGQKVEFLVSFYNNEISEKSEIFDDQFSVERPDGSNFTLKIRSTKLEDSAMYFCASSGGTGNGGYYNEQFFGPGTRLTVL.

About this clonotype: A read error is possible here, since a much larger clone lies one base away. The chain combines TRBV5-1 with TRBJ2-6; D not resolved. Germline V gene data show CDR1 as SGHRS and CDR2 as YFSETQ. The CDR3 is 15 amino acids. With 4 bases removed from V and 5 bases from J, the gap between germline ends came to 13 bases. This CDR3 is CASSLRVTWANVLTF. For the CDR3, the DNA is TGCGCCAGCAGCCTAAGGGTAACTTGGGCCAACGTCCTGACTTTC.

This chain joins TRBV21-1 and TRBJ2-5; the table's TRBD1 call for D was not verified on the DNA. TRBV21-1 is a pseudogene segment. This CDR3 spans 14 amino acids. CDR3 coding DNA: TGTGCCAGCAGAAGCCCGACAGGGGTAGAGACCCAGTACTTC. Its protein is CASRSPTGVETQYF.

The chain links TRBV7-2 to TRBJ2-7; the match to TRBD2 covers 13 bases. The CDR3 runs to 15 residues. CDR1 and CDR2 (germline): SGHTA, FQGNSA. The V gene end was trimmed by 6 bases and the J gene end by 6 bases; junction bases not matched to a gene: 8. CDR3 loop: CASSRTSGSPGEQYF. The CDR3 region has the DNA TGTGCCAGCAGTAGGACTAGCGGGAGTCCAGGCGAGCAGTACTTC.

This clonotype was seen a few times. The chain is built from TRBV7-8 and TRBJ2-7, with 12 bases fitting TRBD1. The V segment lost 6 bases and the J segment 5 bases; nucleotides outside the gene matches: 17. Germline V lookup: CDR1 SGHVS, CDR2 FQNEAQ. The CDR3 loop spans 18 amino acids. CDR3 nucleotide sequence: TGTGCCAGCAGTACACTTCCGGGACAGGGGGCAGGCGGGAACGAGCAGTACTTC. It translates to CASSTLPGQGAGGNEQYF.

This clonotype was recorded many times. The J gene is TRBJ2-1, the V gene TRBV20-1; D is unclear. The ends were cut back, 5 bases at V and 1 base at J, with 15 bases in the middle. CDR3 length equals 15 residues. Per the germline V gene, CDR1 is DFQATT and CDR2 is SNEGSKA (reference sequence). CDR3 DNA: TGCAGTGCTCACACGGGTTACGAGTCCTACAATGAGCAGTTCTTC. Amino acid sequence: CSAHTGYESYNEQFF.

V gene TRBV5-1 combines with J gene TRBJ2-7, with D unclear. This CDR3 is built from 13 residues. Trimming pared 0 bases from V and 5 bases from J, leaving 9 bases between. The germline V gene encodes CDR1 SGHRS and CDR2 YFSETQ. The CDR3 coding sequence is TGCGCCAGCAGCTTGGCGCAGGTGGACGAGCAGTACTTC. It is translated as CASSLAQVDEQYF.

The genes are TRBV14 and TRBJ2-1; 10 nucleotides align to TRBD2. In germline, CDR1 is SGHDN, CDR2 FVKESK. V gave up 0 bases and J gave up 4 bases; unmatched junction bases: 9. This CDR3 is built from 18 residues. The CDR3 loop reads CASSQEGKRGGLYNEQFF. CDR3 nucleotide sequence: TGTGCCAGCAGCCAAGAAGGCAAGCGGGGGGGCCTTTACAATGAGCAGTTCTTC.

The rearrangement links TRBV28 to TRBJ2-7, with TRBD2 as a possible D gene (5 bases). The germline V and J ends were trimmed by 6 bases and 2 bases, with 23 bases remaining between them. There are 17 residues in the CDR3. Germline V gene data show CDR1 as MDHEN and CDR2 as SYDVKM. CDR3 sequence reads: CASREDRVSFRTYEQYF. CDR3 in DNA: TGTGCCAGCAGGGAGGATAGGGTTTCCTTTAGGACCTACGAGCAGTACTTC.

This clonotype has only a few counts. This chain connects TRBV11-2 to TRBJ1-1, with D possibly matching TRBD1 (6 bases). The CDR3 has 16 residues. V was trimmed by 5 bases and J by 3 bases, leaving 19 bases between them. Germline CDR1 and CDR2: SGHAT and FQNNGV. CDR3 region: CASSPHDLGGHTEAFF. The CDR3 nucleotides read TGTGCCAGCAGCCCCCATGATTTAGGGGGGCACACTGAAGCTTTCTTT.

This clonotype occurred a few times. The genes are TRBV4-3 and TRBJ2-3; TRBD2 matches at 8 bases. The trim removed 2 bases at V and 4 bases at J, leaving 5 bases unmatched. The CDR3 is made up of 15 amino acids. Germline lookup yields CDR1 LGHNA and CDR2 YSLEER. The CDR3 is CASSQSGRTSDTQYF. In DNA form, the CDR3 reads TGCGCCAGCAGCCAAAGCGGGAGAACGTCAGATACGCAGTATTTT.

V is TRBV20-1 and J is TRBJ2-3; 7 positions match TRBD2. V was pared by 0 bases and J by 2 bases, with 2 bases of the junction left unmatched. The V gene's germline CDR1 is DFQATT and CDR2 SNEGSKA (reference sequence). CDR3 length: 14 residues. CDR3 in DNA: TGCAGTGCTAGAGAAGCGGGGTACACAGATACGCAGTATTTT. Amino acids: CSAREAGYTDTQYF.

CDR3 residues: CASSGKDSNQPQHF. The CDR3 nucleotides are TGTGCCAGCTCCGGGAAAGATAGCAATCAGCCCCAGCATTTT. The chain has TRBV18 and TRBJ1-5; no definite D call. With 6 bases removed from V and 0 bases from J, the gap between germline ends came to 9 bases. CDR1 and CDR2 (germline): KGHSH, LQKENI. This CDR3 is built from 14 residues. Filled out from reference TRBV18 and TRBJ1-5, the complete variable domain reads NAGVMQNPRHLVRRRGQEARLRCSPMKGHSHVYWYRQLPEEGLKFMVYLQKENIIDESGMPKERFSAEFPKEGPSILRIQQVVRGDSAAYFCASSGKDSNQPQHFGDGTRLSIL.

This clonotype showed up just a few times. The J gene is TRBJ2-1, the V gene TRBV14; D perhaps matches TRBD1 (6 bases). Trimming pared 2 bases from V and 10 bases from J, leaving 15 bases between. Germline CDR1 reads SGHDN; CDR2 reads FVKESK. The CDR3 consists of 14 residues. CDR3 sequence: CASSQHRGSGEQFF. The CDR3 nucleotides are TGTGCCAGCAGCCAACATAGGGGGTCGGGCGAGCAGTTCTTC.

This clonotype was observed a handful of times. The chain couples TRBV5-1 to TRBJ2-4; D uncertain. The CDR3 loop spans 15 amino acids. Germline V gene data show CDR1 as SGHRS and CDR2 as YFSETQ. V was clipped by 0 bases and J by 2 bases, with 9 bases between them. The CDR3 sequence is CASSLAMSSKNIQYF. The CDR3 nucleotides read TGCGCCAGCAGCTTGGCGATGAGTTCCAAAAACATTCAGTACTTC.

The chain uses TRBV5-5 and TRBJ1-2; 8 bases agree with TRBD1. Unmatched junction bases numbered 7, after V lost 3 bases and J lost 6 bases. The V gene's germline CDR1 is SGHKS and CDR2 YYEKEE (reference sequence). The CDR3 consists of 14 residues. The CDR3, as DNA: TGTGCCAGCAGCTGGGTGGACAGGGCCCATGGCTACACCTTC. Translating gives CASSWVDRAHGYTF. Filled out from reference TRBV5-5 and TRBJ1-2, the complete variable domain reads DAGVTQSPTHLIKTRGQQVTLRCSPISGHKSVSWYQQVLGQGPQFIFQYYEKEERGRGNFPDRFSARQFPNYSSELNVNALLLGDSALYLCASSWVDRAHGYTFGSGTRLTVV.